This is a list of T cell receptor beta chains from one sample in a study of blood T cell repertoires in COVID-19. This table comes from immunoSEQ multiplex PCR, and its TCRdb copy is limited to in-frame clones, with some not included. This sample carries roughly 100,000 clones, over 65% of them seen once, and the ten largest clones take approximately 12%. Sequencing used peripheral blood. The receptors were sampled from a human donor in a cohort sampled during active COVID-19. Each CDR3 is given with its conserved first and last residue. Fields, in order: D gene, J gene, clone size, V gene, CDR3 protein, CDR3 DNA. D genes are given only for firm matches. A clone size is listed for some rows: how often the clone was seen (once, few, many), or a class if it is expanded.

>NA|TRBJ1-1|NA|TRBV7-8
CASSPGVGTEAFF
TGTGCCAGCAGTCCGGGGGTTGGCACTGAAGCTTTCTTT
>TRBD2|TRBJ2-1|NA|TRBV19
CASSIPLAGVRSSYNEQFF
TGTGCCAGTAGTATCCCCCTAGCGGGGGTGCGGAGCTCCTACAATGAGCAGTTCTTC
>TRBD1|TRBJ1-1|NA|TRBV5-4
CASRTGTGGPSTEAFF
TGTGCCAGCAGAACCGGGACAGGGGGGCCGAGCACTGAAGCTTTCTTT
>TRBD1|TRBJ2-7|once|TRBV27
CASSPGQGASSYEQYF
TGTGCCAGCAGCCCAGGACAGGGGGCTTCCTCCTACGAGCAGTACTTC
>TRBD1|TRBJ1-2|NA|TRBV7-9
CASSVDRGHNGYTF
TGTGCCAGCAGCGTCGACAGGGGGCATAATGGCTACACCTTC
>NA|TRBJ2-2|NA|TRBV5-1
CASSLNPLTGELFF
TGCGCCAGCAGCTTGAACCCACTCACCGGGGAGCTGTTTTTT
>TRBD1|TRBJ1-2|NA|TRBV18
CASSADRGDYGYTF
TGTGCCAGCTCAGCGGACAGGGGCGACTATGGCTACACCTTC
>TRBD1|TRBJ2-5|NA|TRBV10-1
CASSAGTGGAGETQYF
TGCGCCAGCAGCGCTGGGACAGGGGGCGCGGGGGAGACCCAGTACTTC
>NA|TRBJ1-3|NA|TRBV3-1/TRBV3-2
CASSSGLISGNTIYF
TGTGCCAGCAGCTCGGGACTGATCTCTGGAAACACCATATATTTT
>NA|TRBJ2-3|NA|TRBV6-5
CAVRTSTDTQYF
TGTGCCGTACGGACTAGCACAGATACGCAGTATTTT
>NA|TRBJ1-5|NA|TRBV15
CATSRDRQATQPQHF
TGTGCCACCAGCAGAGATCGGCAGGCCACCCAGCCCCAGCATTTT
>TRBD1|TRBJ1-5|NA|TRBV2
CASSQDRVRQPQHF
TGTGCCAGCAGTCAGGACAGGGTTCGTCAGCCCCAGCATTTT
>NA|TRBJ1-6|NA|TRBV7-8
CASSLVMGVGNSPLHF
TGTGCCAGCAGCTTAGTGATGGGCGTGGGTAATTCACCCCTCCACTTT
>NA|TRBJ1-2|NA|TRBV7-9
CASSLDGGQGGYTF
TGTGCCAGCAGCTTAGATGGAGGGCAGGGAGGCTACACCTTC
>TRBD2|TRBJ2-7|NA|TRBV18
CASSPLAGAEYEQYF
TGTGCCAGCTCACCCCTAGCGGGGGCGGAGTACGAGCAGTACTTC
>NA|TRBJ1-2|NA|TRBV3-1/TRBV3-2
CASSQVKGFSGYTF
TGTGCCAGCAGCCAAGTTAAGGGGTTTTCCGGCTACACCTTC
>NA|TRBJ1-1|once|TRBV30
CAWDGTETVEAFF
TGTGCCTGGGACGGGACTGAAACTGTTGAAGCTTTCTTT
>TRBD2|TRBJ2-5|NA|TRBV4-2
CASSQEAGGPETQYF
TGTGCCAGCAGCCAAGAAGCGGGGGGGCCGGAGACCCAGTACTTC
>NA|TRBJ2-3|NA|TRBV5-5
CASIREAASTDTQYF
TGTGCCAGCATCCGTGAGGCAGCTAGCACAGATACGCAGTATTTT